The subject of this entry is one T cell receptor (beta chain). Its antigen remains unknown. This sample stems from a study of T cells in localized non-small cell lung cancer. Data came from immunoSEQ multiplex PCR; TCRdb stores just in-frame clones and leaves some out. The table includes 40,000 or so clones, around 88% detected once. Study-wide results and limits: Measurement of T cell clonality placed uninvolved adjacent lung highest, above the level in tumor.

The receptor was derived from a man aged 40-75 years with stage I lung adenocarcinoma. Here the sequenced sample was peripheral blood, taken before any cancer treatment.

This CDR3 reads CASSLHQWATEAFF. The DNA of the CDR3 is TGTGCCAGCAGCCTCCACCAATGGGCTACTGAAGCTTTCTTT. The chain couples TRBV9 to TRBJ1-1; D gene ambiguous. Germline V lookup: CDR1 SGDLS, CDR2 YYNGEE. Trimming pared 4 bases from V and 5 bases from J, leaving 15 bases between. CDR3 length: 14 amino acids.